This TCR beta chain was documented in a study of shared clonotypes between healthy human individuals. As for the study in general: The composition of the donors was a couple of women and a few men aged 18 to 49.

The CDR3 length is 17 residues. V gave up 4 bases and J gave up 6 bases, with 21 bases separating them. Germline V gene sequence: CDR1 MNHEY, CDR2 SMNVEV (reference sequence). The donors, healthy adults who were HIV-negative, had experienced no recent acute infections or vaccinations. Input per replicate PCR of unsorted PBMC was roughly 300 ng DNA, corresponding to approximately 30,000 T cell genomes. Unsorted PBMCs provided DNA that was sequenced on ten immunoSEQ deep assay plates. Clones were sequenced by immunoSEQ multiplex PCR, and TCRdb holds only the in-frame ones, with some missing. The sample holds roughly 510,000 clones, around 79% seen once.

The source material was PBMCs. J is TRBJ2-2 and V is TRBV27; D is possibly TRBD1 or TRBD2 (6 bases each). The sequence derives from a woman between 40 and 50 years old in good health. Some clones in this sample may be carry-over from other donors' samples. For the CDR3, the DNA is TGTGCCAGCAGTTCGGGGGACGCGCAGGGGCGGGCCGGGGAGCTGTTTTTT. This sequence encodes CASSSGDAQGRAGELFF.